This TCR beta chain was observed in a study of T cells expressing NK-cell markers. The CDR3 is 14 amino acids. Germline assignment: CDR1 SGHRS and CDR2 YFSETQ. Using the 5' RACE reads, TCRdb records one entry per CDR3 protein without DNA. The sample table includes about 390,000 distinct CDR3 sequences. The chain recombines TRBV5-1 with TRBJ1-6; lacking DNA, the TRBD1 call made by TCRdb goes unchecked. The clonotype originates from a woman in her 50s in good health. The sample consisted of blood T cells: a sorted CD56 or NKG2C T cell subset, CD4+ or CD8+ T cells, or bulk PBMC T cells (not recorded which). The CDR3 region is CASSFRDILDPLHF.